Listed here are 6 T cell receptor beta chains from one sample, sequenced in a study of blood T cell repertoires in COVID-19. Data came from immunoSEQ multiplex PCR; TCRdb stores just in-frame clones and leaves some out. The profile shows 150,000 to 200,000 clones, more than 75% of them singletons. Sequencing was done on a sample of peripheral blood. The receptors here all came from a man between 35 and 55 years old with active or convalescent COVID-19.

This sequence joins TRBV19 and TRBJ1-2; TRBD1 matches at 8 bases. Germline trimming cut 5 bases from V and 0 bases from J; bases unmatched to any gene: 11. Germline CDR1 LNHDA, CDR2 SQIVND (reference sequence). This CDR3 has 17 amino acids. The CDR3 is CASSLTSTGEANYGYTF. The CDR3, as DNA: TGTGCCAGTAGTCTTACCTCGACAGGGGAGGCTAACTATGGCTACACCTTC.

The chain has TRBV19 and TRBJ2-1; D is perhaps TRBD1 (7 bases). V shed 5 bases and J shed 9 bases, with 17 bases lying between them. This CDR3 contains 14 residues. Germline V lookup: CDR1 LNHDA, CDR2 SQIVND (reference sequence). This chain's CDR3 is CASSGTVRGSEQFF. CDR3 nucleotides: TGTGCCAGTAGTGGGACAGTACGGGGGAGTGAGCAGTTCTTC.

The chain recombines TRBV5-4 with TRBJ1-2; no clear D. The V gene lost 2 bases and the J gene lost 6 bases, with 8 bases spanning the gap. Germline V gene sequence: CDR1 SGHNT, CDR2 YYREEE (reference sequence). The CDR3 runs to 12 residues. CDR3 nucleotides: TGTGCCAGCAGCTTTTATAGTGATGGCTACACCTTC. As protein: CASSFYSDGYTF.

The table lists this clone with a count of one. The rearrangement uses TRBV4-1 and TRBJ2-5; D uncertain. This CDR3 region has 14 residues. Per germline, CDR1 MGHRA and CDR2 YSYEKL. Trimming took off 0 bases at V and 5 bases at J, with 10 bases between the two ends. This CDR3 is CASSQDGFRETQYF. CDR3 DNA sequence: TGCGCCAGCAGCCAAGACGGGTTCCGCGAGACCCAGTACTTC.

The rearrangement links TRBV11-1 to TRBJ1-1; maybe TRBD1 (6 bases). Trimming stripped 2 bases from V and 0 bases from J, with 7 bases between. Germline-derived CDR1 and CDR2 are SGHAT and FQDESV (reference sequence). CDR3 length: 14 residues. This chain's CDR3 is CASSLQGMNTEAFF. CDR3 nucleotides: TGTGCCAGCAGCTTACAGGGGATGAACACTGAAGCTTTCTTT.

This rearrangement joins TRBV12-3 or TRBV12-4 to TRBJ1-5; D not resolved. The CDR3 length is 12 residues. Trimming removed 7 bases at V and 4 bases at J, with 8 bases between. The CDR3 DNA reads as TGTGCCAGCACGCGGGCTAATCAGCCCCAGCATTTT. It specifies CASTRANQPQHF.